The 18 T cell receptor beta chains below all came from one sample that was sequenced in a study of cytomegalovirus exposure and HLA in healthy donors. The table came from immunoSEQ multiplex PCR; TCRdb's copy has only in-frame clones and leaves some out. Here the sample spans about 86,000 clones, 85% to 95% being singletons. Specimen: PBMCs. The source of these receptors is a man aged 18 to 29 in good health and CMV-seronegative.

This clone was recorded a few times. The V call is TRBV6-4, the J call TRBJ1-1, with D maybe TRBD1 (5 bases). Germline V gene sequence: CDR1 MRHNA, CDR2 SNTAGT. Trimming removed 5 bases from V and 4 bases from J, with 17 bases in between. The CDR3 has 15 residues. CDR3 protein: CASSIDSDGSTEAFF. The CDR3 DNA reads TGTGCCAGCAGTATCGACAGCGATGGAAGCACTGAAGCTTTCTTT.

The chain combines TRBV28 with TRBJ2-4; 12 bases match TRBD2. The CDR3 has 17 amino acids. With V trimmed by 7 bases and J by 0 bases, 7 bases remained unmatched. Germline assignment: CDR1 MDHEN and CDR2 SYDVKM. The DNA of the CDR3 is TGTGCCAGCATCCGGGCTAGCGGGAGGGCAGCCAAAAACATTCAGTACTTC. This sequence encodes CASIRASGRAAKNIQYF.

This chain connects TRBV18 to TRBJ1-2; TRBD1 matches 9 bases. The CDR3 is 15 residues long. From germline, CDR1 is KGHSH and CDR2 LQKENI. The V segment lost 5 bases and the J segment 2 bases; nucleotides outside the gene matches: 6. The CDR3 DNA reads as TGTGCCAGCTCATCCGGGACAGGGTTAAACTATGGCTACACCTTC. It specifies CASSSGTGLNYGYTF.

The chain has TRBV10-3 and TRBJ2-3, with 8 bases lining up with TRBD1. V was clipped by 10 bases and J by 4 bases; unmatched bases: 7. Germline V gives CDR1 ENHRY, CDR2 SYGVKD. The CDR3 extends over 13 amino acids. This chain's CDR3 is CAKSQGAADTQYF. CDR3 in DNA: TGTGCCAAAAGCCAGGGGGCGGCAGATACGCAGTATTTT.

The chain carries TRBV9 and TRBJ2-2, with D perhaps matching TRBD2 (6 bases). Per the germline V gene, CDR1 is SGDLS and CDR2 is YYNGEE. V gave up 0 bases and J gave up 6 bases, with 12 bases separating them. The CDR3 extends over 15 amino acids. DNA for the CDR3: TGTGCCAGCAGCGTAGACGTGGGAGGTCCCGGGGAGCTGTTTTTT. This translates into CASSVDVGGPGELFF.

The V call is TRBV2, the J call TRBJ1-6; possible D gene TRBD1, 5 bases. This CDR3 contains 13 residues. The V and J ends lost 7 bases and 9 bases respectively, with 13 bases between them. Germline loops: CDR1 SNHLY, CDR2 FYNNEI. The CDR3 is CASTGSGISPLHF. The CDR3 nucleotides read TGTGCCAGCACTGGATCAGGGATTTCACCCCTCCACTTT.

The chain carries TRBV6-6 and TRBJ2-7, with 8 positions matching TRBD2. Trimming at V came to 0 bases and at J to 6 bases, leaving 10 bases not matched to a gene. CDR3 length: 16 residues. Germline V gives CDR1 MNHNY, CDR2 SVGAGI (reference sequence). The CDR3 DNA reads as TGTGCCAGCAGTTACTCGATCACGGGAGGGGGAACCGAGCAGTACTTC. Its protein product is CASSYSITGGGTEQYF.

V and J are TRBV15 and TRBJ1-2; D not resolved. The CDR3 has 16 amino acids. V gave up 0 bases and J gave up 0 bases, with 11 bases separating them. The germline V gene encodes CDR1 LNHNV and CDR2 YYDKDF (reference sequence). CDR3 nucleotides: TGTGCCACCAGCAGAGATCGGATAGCGTCTAACTATGGCTACACCTTC. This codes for CATSRDRIASNYGYTF.

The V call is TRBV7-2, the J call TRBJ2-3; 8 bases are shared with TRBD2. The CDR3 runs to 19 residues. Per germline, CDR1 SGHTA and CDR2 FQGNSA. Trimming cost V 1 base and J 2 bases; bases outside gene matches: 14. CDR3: CASSLDGNGGALDTDTQYF. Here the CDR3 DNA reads TGTGCCAGCAGCTTAGACGGTAACGGGGGGGCCCTGGACACAGATACGCAGTATTTT.

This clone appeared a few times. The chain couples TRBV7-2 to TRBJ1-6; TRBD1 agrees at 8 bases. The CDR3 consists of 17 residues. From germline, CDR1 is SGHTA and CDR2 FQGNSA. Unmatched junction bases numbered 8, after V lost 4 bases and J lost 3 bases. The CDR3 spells CASSYGTGYFYNSPLHF. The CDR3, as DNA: TGTGCCAGCAGCTATGGGACAGGATACTTCTATAATTCACCCCTCCACTTT. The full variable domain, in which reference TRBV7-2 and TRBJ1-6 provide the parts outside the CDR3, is GAGVSQSPSNKVTEKGKDVELRCDPISGHTALYWYRQSLGQGLEFLIYFQGNSAPDKSGLPSDRFSAERTGGSVSTLTIQRTQQEDSAVYLCASSYGTGYFYNSPLHFGNGTRLTVT.

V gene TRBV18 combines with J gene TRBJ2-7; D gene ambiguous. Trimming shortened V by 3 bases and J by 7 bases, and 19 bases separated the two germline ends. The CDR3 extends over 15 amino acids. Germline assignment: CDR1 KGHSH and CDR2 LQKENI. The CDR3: CASSPDEQVLREQYF. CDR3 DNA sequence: TGTGCCAGCTCACCTGACGAGCAAGTACTAAGGGAGCAGTACTTC.

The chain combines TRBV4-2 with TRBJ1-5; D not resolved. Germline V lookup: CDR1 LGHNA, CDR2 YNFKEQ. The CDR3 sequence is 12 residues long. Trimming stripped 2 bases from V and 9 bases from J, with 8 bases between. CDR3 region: CASSQWAGPQHF. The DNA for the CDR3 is TGTGCCAGCAGCCAATGGGCTGGGCCCCAGCATTTT.

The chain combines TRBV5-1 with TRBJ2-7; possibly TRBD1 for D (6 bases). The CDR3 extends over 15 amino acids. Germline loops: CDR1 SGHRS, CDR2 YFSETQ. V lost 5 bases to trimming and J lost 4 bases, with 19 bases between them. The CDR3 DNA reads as TGCGCCAGCAGTTTTCTTCCGGGACAACAATACGAGCAGTACTTC. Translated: CASSFLPGQQYEQYF.

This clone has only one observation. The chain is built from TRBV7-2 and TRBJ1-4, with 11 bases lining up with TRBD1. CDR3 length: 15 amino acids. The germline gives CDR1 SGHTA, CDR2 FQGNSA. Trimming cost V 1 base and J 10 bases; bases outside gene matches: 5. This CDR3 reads CASSLGGTGGGKLFF. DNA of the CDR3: TGTGCCAGCAGCTTAGGTGGGACAGGGGGGGGAAAACTGTTTTTT.

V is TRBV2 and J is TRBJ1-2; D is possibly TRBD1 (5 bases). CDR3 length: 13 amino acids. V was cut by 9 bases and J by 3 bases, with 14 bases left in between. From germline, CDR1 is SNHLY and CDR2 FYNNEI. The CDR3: CARSGREDYGYTF. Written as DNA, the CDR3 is TGTGCCAGGTCGGGCAGGGAGGACTATGGCTACACCTTC.

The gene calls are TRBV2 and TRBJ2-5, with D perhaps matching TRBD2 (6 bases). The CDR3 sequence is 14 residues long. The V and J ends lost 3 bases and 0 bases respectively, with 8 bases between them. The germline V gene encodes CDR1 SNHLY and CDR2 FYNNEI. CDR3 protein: CASSDGGYQETQYF. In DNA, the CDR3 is TGTGCCAGCAGTGACGGAGGGTACCAAGAGACCCAGTACTTC.

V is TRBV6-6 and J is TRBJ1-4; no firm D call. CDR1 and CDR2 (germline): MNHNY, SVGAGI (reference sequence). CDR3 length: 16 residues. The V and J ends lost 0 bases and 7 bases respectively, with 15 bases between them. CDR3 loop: CASSYSRPGVAEKLFF. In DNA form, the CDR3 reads TGTGCCAGCAGTTACTCTAGGCCCGGGGTAGCTGAAAAACTGTTTTTT.

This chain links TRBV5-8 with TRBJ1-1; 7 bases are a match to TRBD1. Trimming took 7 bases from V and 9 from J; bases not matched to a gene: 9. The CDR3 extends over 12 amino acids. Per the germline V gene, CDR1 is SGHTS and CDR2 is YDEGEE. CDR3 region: CASGTALWKAFF. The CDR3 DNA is TGTGCCAGCGGGACAGCCCTTTGGAAAGCTTTCTTT. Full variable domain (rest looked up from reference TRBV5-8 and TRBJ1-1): EAGVTQSPTHLIKTRGQQATLRCSPISGHTSVYWYQQALGLGLQFLLWYDEGEERNRGNFPPRFSGRQFPNYSSELNVNALELEDSALYLCASGTALWKAFFGQGTRLTVV.